Listed here are 5 T cell receptor beta chains from one sample, sequenced in a study of cytomegalovirus exposure and HLA in healthy donors. Both 60 Vbeta primers and 13 Jbeta primers went into the PCR. The repertoire was sequenced with immunoSEQ multiplex PCR; TCRdb's copy has only in-frame clones and lacks some. The sample contains approximately 150,000 clones, roughly 70% of which appear only once. Material: PBMCs. The receptors derive from a woman under 30 in good health and CMV-seropositive.

In nucleotides, the CDR3 is TGTGCCAGCAGCTTGGCAGGGGTTGGCACTGAAGCTTTCTTT. Translating it yields CASSLAGVGTEAFF. The chain has TRBV7-2 and TRBJ1-1, with a tentative D call TRBD1 (6 bases). Germline-derived CDR1 and CDR2 are SGHTA and FQGNSA. V dropped 3 bases and J dropped 4 bases, with 12 bases sitting between them. The CDR3 is made up of 14 amino acids.

Comments on this clone: The same CDR3 arises from other DNA sequences in this sample as well. V usage is TRBV27 and J usage is TRBJ1-2; no reliable D call. Germline V lookup: CDR1 MNHEY, CDR2 SMNVEV (reference sequence). This CDR3 is 14 amino acids long. Trimming left V 7 bases short and J 4 bases short, with 16 bases between. This CDR3 is CASKSLGSGYGYTF. In nucleotides, the CDR3 is TGTGCCAGCAAGAGTCTGGGCAGCGGCTATGGCTACACCTTC.

This rearrangement joins TRBV7-2 to TRBJ2-5, with 12 positions matching TRBD1. The germline gives CDR1 SGHTA, CDR2 FQGNSA. Germline trimming cut 2 bases from V and 9 bases from J; bases unmatched to any gene: 10. This CDR3 has 16 amino acids. In nucleotides, the CDR3 is TGTGCCAGCAGCTTAAGTGGGACAGGGGGCGGGGAGGCCCAGTACTTC. This translates into CASSLSGTGGGEAQYF.

V gene TRBV7-2 combines with J gene TRBJ1-1; D is ambiguous. The length of the CDR3 is 14 residues. Germline loops: CDR1 SGHTA, CDR2 FQGNSA. Trimming removed 1 base from V and 5 bases from J, with 11 bases in between. The CDR3 loop is CASSLGSDWTEAFF. DNA for the CDR3: TGTGCCAGCAGCTTAGGGTCTGACTGGACTGAAGCTTTCTTT.

The chain carries TRBV30 and TRBJ1-1; D perhaps matches TRBD1 (6 bases). Germline V lookup: CDR1 GTSNPN, CDR2 SVGIG (reference sequence). V was cut by 5 bases and J by 3 bases, with 13 bases left in between. CDR3 size: 13 residues. The CDR3 here is CAWASGDYTEAFF. CDR3 nucleotides: TGTGCCTGGGCCTCAGGGGATTACACTGAAGCTTTCTTT. The entire variable domain, with the rest obtained from reference TRBV30 and TRBJ1-1, is as follows: SQTIHQWPATLVQPVGSPLSLECTVEGTSNPNLYWYRQAAGRGLQLLFYSVGIGQISSEVPQNLSASRPQDRQFILSSKKLLLSDSGFYLCAWASGDYTEAFFGQGTRLTVV.